The 23 T cell receptor beta chains below were found in one sample sequenced in a study of breast tumors, draining lymph nodes, adjacent tissues. From the multiplex PCR reads, TCRdb called clonotypes with MiXCR, one entry per CDR3 protein. The sample contains fewer than 250,000 distinct CDR3 sequences, about 34% of which appear only once. Breast cancer patients provided tissue from their axillary draining lymph nodes. Sequencing was done on a sample of axillary lymph node tissue. The source of these receptors is a female donor with breast cancer. Some clones in this sample may be carry-over from other donors' samples.

This clonotype was recorded at least ten times. The chain joins TRBV15 to TRBJ1-3, with D hard to call. The CDR3 runs 14 residues. V was pared by 0 bases and J by 4 bases, with 7 bases between. Germline V gene lookup returns CDR1 LNHNV and CDR2 YYDKDF (reference sequence). The CDR3 is CATSRDFRGNTIYF. CDR3 DNA: TGTGCCACCAGCAGAGATTTTCGGGGAAACACCATATATTTT.

This clonotype was detected ten times or more. The J gene is TRBJ2-7, the V gene TRBV7-9; maybe TRBD2 (7 bases). With 5 bases removed from V and 3 bases from J, the gap between germline ends came to 20 bases. The CDR3 consists of 16 residues. CDR1 is SEHNR and CDR2 is FQNEAQ in the germline V gene (reference sequence). The CDR3 nucleotides read TGTGCCAGCAGCCCAATTCGGGGGGCGGAGATCTACGAGCAGTACTTC. Its protein product is CASSPIRGAEIYEQYF.

In regard to this clonotype: Mismatch with germline at one junction end may stem from a read error. This chain uses TRBV5-1 with TRBJ1-3; no clear D gene. This CDR3 is built from 15 residues. Germline values: CDR1 SGHRS, CDR2 YFSETQ. CDR3 coding DNA: TGCGCCAGCAGCCCCACAGCTTACTCTGGAAACGCCATAAATTTT. Its protein product is CASSPTAYSGNAINF.

This clonotype was seen many times. This chain uses TRBV30 with TRBJ2-3; 14 positions agree with TRBD2. The ends lost 5 bases at V and 6 bases at J; junction bases unmatched: 10. The length of the CDR3 is 16 residues. The germline V gene encodes CDR1 GTSNPN and CDR2 SVGIG (reference sequence). DNA of the CDR3: TGTGCCTGGCGACCGGGACTAGCGGGAGTAGGGGATACGCAGTATTTT. Translated, it gives CAWRPGLAGVGDTQYF.

This clonotype was found a few times. A read error is possible here, since a much larger clone lies one base away. This chain links TRBV11-2 with TRBJ2-2; TRBD1 matches at 9 bases. The CDR3 covers 17 residues. The V and J ends lost 4 bases and 1 base, in that order; junction bases with no gene match: 7. CDR1 is SGHAT, CDR2 FQNNGV, per germline. CDR3 in DNA: TGTGCCAGCAGCTCTTACAGGGGGCCAAAGAACACCGGGGAGCTGTTTTTT. Its protein is CASSSYRGPKNTGELFF.

This rearrangement joins TRBV7-8 to TRBJ2-6, with D hard to call. The CDR3 covers 12 residues. Germline V lookup: CDR1 SGHVS, CDR2 FQNEAQ. Trimming shortened V by 3 bases and J by 12 bases, and 9 bases separated the two germline ends. This chain's CDR3 is CASSLGRGVLTF. CDR3 DNA sequence: TGTGCCAGCAGCTTGGGTAGAGGCGTCCTGACTTTC.

The V gene is TRBV7-3, the J gene TRBJ1-1, with TRBD1 identical over 7 bases. Trimming cost V 6 bases and J 0 bases; bases outside gene matches: 13. The germline V gene has CDR1 SGHTA and CDR2 FQGTGA. There are 17 residues in the CDR3. The CDR3 nucleotides read TGTGCCAGCAGTCCCCATCACCAGACAGGGATGAACACTGAAGCTTTCTTT. Protein: CASSPHHQTGMNTEAFF.

This clonotype was recorded at least ten times. The V and J genes are TRBV24-1 and TRBJ2-3; a weak D match, TRBD2 (6 bases). This CDR3 spans 14 amino acids. The V end lost 3 bases, the J end lost 8 bases, and 14 bases lay between the germline ends. The germline V gene has CDR1 KGHDR and CDR2 SFDVKD. The CDR3 DNA follows: TGTGCCACCAGTGATGATGCTAGCGTTGGTACGCAGTATTTT. It is translated as CATSDDASVGTQYF.

This clonotype was observed at least ten times. J is TRBJ2-3 and V is TRBV20-1; 8 positions agree with TRBD2. Germline trimming cut 5 bases from V and 0 bases from J; bases unmatched to any gene: 22. The length of the CDR3 is 20 residues. Germline V gene lookup returns CDR1 DFQATT and CDR2 SNEGSKA (reference sequence). CDR3 DNA sequence: TGCAGTGCTCAGGGACACCGCCTTTCCCCAAGCGGGAGTAGCACAGATACGCAGTATTTT. Its translation is CSAQGHRLSPSGSSTDTQYF.

This clonotype was counted at least ten times. The chain has TRBV7-3 and TRBJ2-1; TRBD2 aligns across 9 bases. Germline-derived CDR1 and CDR2 are SGHTA and FQGTGA. The CDR3 length is 12 residues. Germline trimming cut 6 bases from V and 9 bases from J; bases unmatched to any gene: 3. The CDR3 nucleotides are TGTGCCAGCAGTCCAGCGGGAGGTGAGCAGTTCTTC. Residues: CASSPAGGEQFF.

This clonotype was counted at least ten times. The chain combines TRBV19 with TRBJ2-5; D call uncertain. Germline CDR1 reads LNHDA; CDR2 reads SQIVND (reference sequence). The CDR3 runs to 12 residues. V dropped 6 bases and J dropped 4 bases, with 9 bases sitting between them. The chain's CDR3 is CASRAKTETQYF. CDR3 DNA: TGTGCCAGTAGGGCTAAGACAGAGACCCAGTACTTC. The variable domain in full, with the rest retrieved from reference TRBV19 and TRBJ2-5, is DGGITQSPKYLFRKEGQNVTLSCEQNLNHDAMYWYRQDPGQGLRLIYYSQIVNDFQKGDIAEGYSVSREKKESFPLTVTSAQKNPTAFYLCASRAKTETQYFGPGTRLLVL.

This clonotype was counted ten times or more. At one boundary the junction diverges from the germline segment, which might be a read error. This chain connects TRBV9 to TRBJ2-5; weak D call: TRBD2 (6 bases). The germline V gene encodes CDR1 SGDLS and CDR2 YYNGEE. The CDR3 consists of 14 residues. This chain's CDR3 is CASSVAGVGETQSF. CDR3 nucleotide sequence: TGTGCCAGCAGCGTAGCGGGGGTGGGAGAGACCCAGTCCTTC.

This clonotype was seen repeatedly, ten times or more. The rearrangement links TRBV6-1 to TRBJ2-3; 9 bases fit TRBD1. The germline V gene encodes CDR1 MNHNS and CDR2 SASEGT. J lost 4 bases, V lost 7 bases, and 12 bases had no gene match. The CDR3 totals 16 residues. CDR3 residues: CASTLTRTGVADTQYF. Here the CDR3 DNA reads TGTGCCAGCACCCTAACTCGGACAGGGGTGGCAGATACGCAGTATTTT.

There are a few counts of this clonotype. The CDR3 carries no conserved terminal phenylalanine or tryptophan, so it likely arises from a read error. The V gene is TRBV6-5, the J gene TRBJ2-7; 11 positions match TRBD2. This CDR3 has 13 residues. Trimming at V came to 6 bases and at J to 3 bases, leaving 1 base not matched to a gene. Germline assignment: CDR1 MNHEY and CDR2 SVGAGI. The CDR3 loop reads CASRGTSGYEQYS. For the CDR3, the DNA is TGTGCCAGCAGAGGGACTAGCGGCTACGAGCAGTACTCC.

The sample holds many counts of this clonotype. The CDR3 protein is CASSIRTSGRDKETQYF. CDR3 DNA: TGTGCCAGCAGTATCCGGACTAGCGGGAGGGATAAAGAGACCCAGTACTTC. This sequence joins TRBV6-6 and TRBJ2-5, with 15 bases matching TRBD2. The CDR3 has 17 amino acids. CDR1 is MNHNY and CDR2 is SVGAGI in the germline V gene (reference sequence). The trim removed 5 bases at V and 3 bases at J, leaving 7 bases unmatched.

The chain couples TRBV9 to TRBJ1-1; D is perhaps TRBD1 (6 bases). From germline, CDR1 is SGDLS and CDR2 YYNGEE. Trimming cost V 3 bases and J 1 base, with 13 bases left between them. This CDR3 spans 15 amino acids. CDR3 loop: CASSDRVGANTEAFF. The CDR3 region has the DNA TGTGCCAGCAGCGACCGCGTGGGGGCGAACACTGAAGCTTTCTTT. The complete variable domain, with remaining parts taken from reference TRBV9 and TRBJ1-1, reads DSGVTQTPKHLITATGQRVTLRCSPRSGDLSVYWYQQSLDQGLQFLIQYYNGEERAKGNILERFSAQQFPDLHSELNLSSLELGDSALYFCASSDRVGANTEAFFGQGTRLTVV.

This clonotype showed up many times. Here the CDR3 DNA reads TGTGCCTGGAGTGTTGGCCTTCCAGGCTCCGAGCAGTACTTC. It is translated as CAWSVGLPGSEQYF. The chain couples TRBV30 to TRBJ2-7; D is unclear. CDR3 length equals 14 residues. Trimming shortened V by 0 bases and J by 6 bases, and 15 bases separated the two germline ends. Per the germline V gene, CDR1 is GTSNPN and CDR2 is SVGIG (reference sequence).

This clonotype was counted at least ten times. V usage is TRBV5-5 and J usage is TRBJ1-5, with no clear D. Germline CDR1 and CDR2: SGHKS and YYEKEE (reference sequence). This CDR3 has 15 amino acids. V lost 3 bases, J lost 5 bases, and 15 bases lay in between. CDR3 sequence reads: CASSSQVGRDQPQHF. For the CDR3, the DNA is TGTGCCAGCAGCTCACAAGTCGGACGCGATCAGCCCCAGCATTTT.

This clonotype was detected many times. The chain uses TRBV14 and TRBJ2-7; a possible D gene is TRBD2 (6 bases). CDR1 and CDR2 from the germline V gene are SGHDN and FVKESK. The CDR3 loop spans 15 amino acids. V lost 0 bases and J lost 1, with 10 bases in between. The CDR3 DNA reads TGTGCCAGCAGCCAAGATACGGGAGTGTCCTACGAGCAGTACTTC. Translation: CASSQDTGVSYEQYF.

The table lists this clonotype with many counts. The chain couples TRBV3-1 to TRBJ1-2; D is uncertain. In germline, CDR1 is LGHDT, CDR2 YNNKEL (reference sequence). The CDR3 sequence is 13 residues long. Trimming cost V 1 base and J 6 bases, with 9 bases left between them. The CDR3 nucleotides are TGTGCCAGCAGCCAAGGGACGGAAGATGGCTACACCTTC. Amino acids: CASSQGTEDGYTF.

A single count supports this clonotype. This is likely a read error, given that the CDR3 carries no conserved phenylalanine or tryptophan at its end. The chain joins TRBV4-3 to TRBJ2-7, with D possibly matching TRBD1 (5 bases). The CDR3 has 15 residues. Per germline, CDR1 LGHNA and CDR2 YSLEER. CDR3 loop: CASSQEAPGMYEQYL. The CDR3 nucleotides are TGCGCTAGCAGCCAAGAAGCTCCAGGGATGTACGAGCAGTACCTC.

This clonotype was picked up many times. The chain links TRBV29-1 to TRBJ2-7, with 9 bases that match TRBD1. This CDR3 comprises 11 residues. CDR1 is SQVTM and CDR2 is ANQGSEA in the germline V gene. The junction had 1 base not matched to a gene; V was cut back by 6 bases and J by 4 bases. The CDR3 DNA is TGCAGCGTGACAGGGGGTTACGAGCAGTACTTC. Encoded protein: CSVTGGYEQYF.

This clonotype has only a few counts. The J gene is TRBJ1-2, the V gene TRBV28, with TRBD1 as a possible D gene (6 bases). The CDR3 consists of 16 residues. V lost 7 bases and J 0 bases, leaving 18 bases between the germline ends. CDR1 and CDR2 from the germline V gene are MDHEN and SYDVKM. The CDR3 here is CASNLIGQTTNYGYTF. CDR3 bases: TGTGCCAGCAACCTCATCGGACAGACCACTAACTATGGCTACACCTTC.